This entry lists 19 T cell receptor beta chains sequenced from one sample in a study of blood T cell repertoires in COVID-19. TCRdb keeps only in-frame clones here, not all; method: immunoSEQ multiplex PCR. The sample consists of about 100,000 clones, more than 65% of them appearing once. Specimen: peripheral blood. Receptors were obtained from a woman between 65 and 79 years old with acute or convalescent COVID-19.

V is TRBV19 and J is TRBJ1-1, with TRBD1 as a possible D gene (5 bases). The CDR3 runs 14 residues. Germline CDR1 LNHDA, CDR2 SQIVND (reference sequence). Between the trimmed V and J ends, which lost 7 bases and 1 base, there was a span of 13 bases. Written as DNA, the CDR3 is TGTGCCAGTACTCCCCGGGGGGGGAACACTGAAGCTTTCTTT. Amino acid sequence: CASTPRGGNTEAFF.

This clone was detected once. This chain links TRBV6-6 with TRBJ2-3, with TRBD2 identical over 9 bases. The CDR3 has 15 residues. The trim removed 5 bases at V and 4 bases at J, leaving 7 bases unmatched. Germline V gene lookup returns CDR1 MNHNY and CDR2 SVGAGI (reference sequence). CDR3 loop: CASSGRSGGPDTQYF. The CDR3 DNA follows: TGTGCCAGCAGTGGGCGGAGCGGGGGGCCAGATACGCAGTATTTT.

The chain uses TRBV7-3 and TRBJ2-5, with TRBD2 matching over 15 bases. CDR1 and CDR2 (germline): SGHTA, FQGTGA. The CDR3 length is 18 residues. V shed 5 bases and J 2 bases; nucleotides not matched to a gene: 9. The CDR3, as DNA: TGTGCCAGCAGCCTCGGACTAGCGGGGGGGCTGGGACAAGAGACCCAGTACTTC. It translates to CASSLGLAGGLGQETQYF.

This chain uses TRBV11-2 with TRBJ1-2; possible D gene TRBD1, 5 bases. The CDR3 sequence is 16 residues long. The V end lost 7 bases, the J end lost 1 base, and 19 bases lay between the germline ends. CDR1 is SGHAT and CDR2 is FQNNGV in the germline V gene. CDR3 region: CASTLNPGRGNYGYTF. The DNA of the CDR3 is TGTGCCAGCACTCTAAACCCCGGGAGGGGTAACTATGGCTACACCTTC.

The V call is TRBV10-3, the J call TRBJ2-7; 11 bases are shared with TRBD1. The germline CDR1 and CDR2 sequences are ENHRY and SYGVKD. Germline trimming cut 5 bases from V and 7 bases from J; bases unmatched to any gene: 4. The CDR3 extends over 13 amino acids. The CDR3 sequence is CAISPGTGGEQYV. The CDR3 DNA reads as TGTGCCATCAGTCCCGGGACAGGGGGAGAGCAGTACGTC.

V and J are TRBV9 and TRBJ2-3; the match to TRBD2 covers 13 bases. The CDR3 loop spans 14 amino acids. Looked up from germline, CDR1 is SGDLS and CDR2 is YYNGEE. The junction had 2 bases not matched to a gene; V was cut back by 5 bases and J by 5 bases. DNA for the CDR3: TGTGCCAGCAGACGGACTAGCGGGGGAGATACGCAGTATTTT. It encodes CASRRTSGGDTQYF.

The chain carries TRBV6-1 and TRBJ1-1, with D possibly being TRBD1 (6 bases). Deletions cut 11 bases from V and 0 bases from J, with 10 bases between. The germline CDR1 and CDR2 sequences are MNHNS and SASEGT. This CDR3 is built from 12 residues. DNA of the CDR3: TGTGCCGCAGGGGACATGAACACTGAAGCTTTCTTT. The encoded protein is CAAGDMNTEAFF.

V usage is TRBV29-1 and J usage is TRBJ2-1; 8 nucleotides agree with TRBD2. Germline V gene lookup returns CDR1 SQVTM and CDR2 ANQGSEA. The CDR3 has 15 residues. V shed 7 bases and J 5 bases; nucleotides not matched to a gene: 13. For the CDR3, the DNA is TGCAGCGGCCTCCCATCCGGGACTAGGAACAATGAGCAGTTCTTC. This encodes CSGLPSGTRNNEQFF.

This clone was picked up one time. This sequence joins TRBV5-1 and TRBJ2-7; the D is unclear. From germline, CDR1 is SGHRS and CDR2 YFSETQ. The CDR3 sequence is 15 residues long. V gave up 0 bases and J gave up 5 bases, with 15 bases separating them. CDR3 protein: CASSLATWQANEQYF. The DNA of the CDR3 is TGCGCCAGCAGCTTGGCCACGTGGCAGGCGAACGAGCAGTACTTC.

This chain links TRBV6-2 or TRBV6-3 with TRBJ2-7; 13 bases are shared with TRBD2. Trimming cost V 4 bases and J 1 base; bases outside gene matches: 4. The CDR3 extends over 16 amino acids. Germline V CDR1 and CDR2: MNHEY, SVGEGT. CDR3 protein: CASSLPGLAGSYEQYV. The CDR3, as DNA: TGTGCCAGCAGTTTACCGGGACTAGCGGGGTCCTACGAGCAGTACGTC.

This chain joins TRBV28 and TRBJ1-2; tentative D call: TRBD1 (6 bases). Trimming removed 4 bases at V and 8 bases at J, with 14 bases between. Per germline, CDR1 MDHEN and CDR2 SYDVKM. The CDR3 has 13 residues. The CDR3 protein is CASSSYREGGYTF. The CDR3 DNA follows: TGTGCCAGCAGTTCCTACAGGGAGGGAGGCTACACCTTC.

V gene TRBV5-1 combines with J gene TRBJ1-4; 8 nucleotides agree with TRBD1. V lost 4 bases, J lost 4 bases, and 6 bases stayed unmatched. The CDR3 consists of 15 residues. Germline V gives CDR1 SGHRS, CDR2 YFSETQ. CDR3 amino acids: CASSPQTGVNEKLFF. In DNA, the CDR3 is TGCGCCAGCAGCCCTCAGACAGGGGTTAATGAAAAACTGTTTTTT. Full variable domain (remainder filled in from reference TRBV5-1 and TRBJ1-4): KAGVTQTPRYLIKTRGQQVTLSCSPISGHRSVSWYQQTPGQGLQFLFEYFSETQRNKGNFPGRFSGRQFSNSRSEMNVSTLELGDSALYLCASSPQTGVNEKLFFGSGTQLSVL.

The chain joins TRBV4-1 to TRBJ1-2, with 7 bases aligning to TRBD1. There are 15 residues in the CDR3. CDR1 MGHRA and CDR2 YSYEKL come from the germline V gene. Trimming removed 4 bases from V and 3 bases from J; junction bases left unmatched: 8. The CDR3 loop is CASSRVGQVDYGYTF. DNA of the CDR3: TGCGCCAGCAGCCGGGTAGGACAGGTTGACTATGGCTACACCTTC.

The gene calls are TRBV7-2 and TRBJ1-1, with D perhaps matching TRBD1 (5 bases). V gave up 5 bases and J gave up 4 bases, with 11 bases separating them. There are 13 residues in the CDR3. Germline CDR1 is SGHTA and CDR2 is FQGNSA. The CDR3 loop reads CASSVIQGTEAFF. CDR3 nucleotide sequence: TGTGCCAGCAGCGTTATTCAGGGCACTGAAGCTTTCTTT.

This clone has just one count. The rearrangement uses TRBV18 and TRBJ2-3; 9 bases are a match to TRBD1. The CDR3 has 16 amino acids. V lost 6 bases, J lost 1 base, and 8 bases stayed unmatched. The V gene's germline CDR1 is KGHSH and CDR2 LQKENI. The CDR3 DNA is TGTGCCAGCTCTCCTACAGGGGGCTCCGGCACAGATACGCAGTATTTT. It yields the protein CASSPTGGSGTDTQYF.

J is TRBJ2-7 and V is TRBV6-5, with D perhaps TRBD2 (6 bases). The V gene's germline CDR1 is MNHEY and CDR2 SVGAGI. The CDR3 has 16 amino acids. The V and J ends lost 0 bases and 3 bases respectively, with 15 bases between them. The CDR3 region has the DNA TGTGCCAGCAGTTACTCGGGAAGCGGGCCAAACTACGAGCAGTACTTC. Protein: CASSYSGSGPNYEQYF.

This chain uses TRBV2 with TRBJ1-4, with TRBD1 matching 10 bases. The CDR3 consists of 15 residues. Germline V lookup: CDR1 SNHLY, CDR2 FYNNEI. The J segment lost 2 bases and the V segment lost 8 bases, leaving 5 bases of the junction unmatched. The CDR3 DNA follows: TGTGCCAGCTCCGAGACAGGGGGCACTAATGAAAAACTGTTTTTT. Residues: CASSETGGTNEKLFF.

The rearrangement joins TRBV10-1 to TRBJ2-1; D uncertain. The germline V gene encodes CDR1 WNHNN and CDR2 SYGVQD (reference sequence). This CDR3 is 12 amino acids long. V shed 6 bases and J shed 10 bases, with 13 bases lying between them. The CDR3 DNA reads TGCGCCAGCAGCAATGGCTTCAGGGAGCAGTTCTTC. Its translation is CASSNGFREQFF.

V gene TRBV6-6 combines with J gene TRBJ2-5, with D maybe TRBD2 (6 bases). The CDR3 has 15 residues. The germline gives CDR1 MNHNY, CDR2 SVGAGI (reference sequence). The germline V and J ends were trimmed by 6 bases and 2 bases, with 16 bases remaining between them. The CDR3 sequence is CASRLKPGDQETQYF. The CDR3 coding sequence is TGTGCCAGCAGACTCAAACCGGGGGATCAAGAGACCCAGTACTTC.